What follows are 7 T cell receptor beta chains derived from one specimen sequenced in a study of identical twins. TCRdb itself ran the 5' RACE reads through MiXCR, one entry per CDR3 protein. This table has about 790,000 distinct CDR3 sequences, roughly 18% appearing once. This same sample was also part of a study on T cells expressing NK-cell markers.

Source material: PBMCs. These receptors were collected from a woman aged 18-30 years in good health.

This clonotype was counted a few times. This rearrangement joins TRBV18 to TRBJ2-1; the match to TRBD2 covers 11 bases. Germline CDR1 and CDR2: KGHSH and LQKENI. There are 15 residues in the CDR3. Trimming took 2 bases from V and 8 from J; bases not matched to a gene: 5. CDR3 coding DNA: TGTGCCAGCTCACCAACTAGCGGGAGTATCCATGAGCAGTTCTTC. It is translated as CASSPTSGSIHEQFF.

This clonotype was observed a handful of times. The gene calls are TRBV6-6 and TRBJ2-5, with 7 bases aligning to TRBD1. Germline lookup yields CDR1 MNHNY and CDR2 SVGAGI (reference sequence). V lost 10 bases and J lost 3; bases outside the gene matches: 5. This CDR3 region has 12 residues. The CDR3 protein is CAIRDRKETQYF. As DNA, the CDR3 is TGTGCCATTCGGGACAGAAAAGAGACCCAGTACTTC.

The chain couples TRBV5-1 to TRBJ1-2; D remains unclear. The CDR3 is made up of 13 amino acids. The germline V and J ends were trimmed by 7 bases and 5 bases, with 15 bases remaining between them. CDR1 is SGHRS, CDR2 YFSETQ, per germline. The CDR3 protein is CASPPGGRYGYTF. The CDR3 bases are TGCGCCAGCCCCCCCGGCGGTAGATATGGCTACACCTTC. The whole variable domain, remainder taken from reference TRBV5-1 and TRBJ1-2, is KAGVTQTPRYLIKTRGQQVTLSCSPISGHRSVSWYQQTPGQGLQFLFEYFSETQRNKGNFPGRFSGRQFSNSRSEMNVSTLELGDSALYLCASPPGGRYGYTFGSGTRLTVV.

This clonotype was seen a handful of times. The chain recombines TRBV20-1 with TRBJ2-5, with TRBD2 matching 8 bases. The CDR3 contains 15 residues. Per the germline V gene, CDR1 is DFQATT and CDR2 is SNEGSKA (reference sequence). With 2 bases clipped from V and 5 bases from J, the junction kept 10 bases outside the gene matches. CDR3 coding DNA: TGCAGTGCTAGAACAGCGGGGGCAATCCGCGAGACCCAGTACTTC. Translation gives CSARTAGAIRETQYF.

Turning to this clonotype: The germline gene is not matched at one end of the junction; a read error may be the cause. This chain uses TRBV5-1 with TRBJ2-2; D gene ambiguous. CDR1 and CDR2 from the germline V gene are SGHRS and YFSETQ. The CDR3 has 15 amino acids. The CDR3 protein is CASSPSRSNTGELFF. The CDR3 DNA reads TGCGCCAGCAGCCCTTCCAGGTCGAACACTGGGGAGCTGTTTTTT.

CDR3 loop: CASSTLSTDTQYF. CDR3 sequence (DNA): TGTGCCAGCAGCACCCTTAGCACAGATACGCAGTATTTT. The rearrangement links TRBV5-5 to TRBJ2-3; D not resolved. Trimming took off 4 bases at V and 0 bases at J, with 6 bases between the two ends. Germline V gives CDR1 SGHKS, CDR2 YYEKEE (reference sequence). CDR3 length equals 13 residues.

The chain has TRBV7-2 and TRBJ1-5, with 7 positions matching TRBD1. The CDR3 is 16 residues long. Losses at the gene ends were 0 bases for V and 9 bases for J; bases not matched to a gene: 11. Germline values: CDR1 SGHTA, CDR2 FQGNSA. The CDR3 here is CASSLAHGTAKRPQHF. The CDR3 bases are TGTGCCAGCAGCTTAGCGCATGGGACAGCGAAGAGGCCCCAGCATTTT.